Below are 9 T cell receptor beta chains sequenced from a single sample in a study of long-term antiretroviral therapy in people with HIV. This was the immunoSEQ v3.0 assay at survey level. The data were produced by immunoSEQ multiplex PCR, yet TCRdb's version contains in-frame clones alone and is incomplete. The sample includes just over 35,000 clones, 85% to 95% seen only once; the top ten take just over 3.5%. The material sequenced was unsorted PBMCs, taken 4.1 years after starting antiretroviral therapy. These receptors all stem from a woman aged 45-60 years with HIV.

The CDR3 here is CASSLAHREGFYTF. The CDR3 DNA sequence: TGCGCCAGCAGCTTGGCTCACAGGGAAGGTTTTTACACCTTC. This sequence joins TRBV5-1 and TRBJ1-2; TRBD1 is a possible D gene (6 bases). Germline V lookup: CDR1 SGHRS, CDR2 YFSETQ. CDR3 length: 14 residues. Trimming removed 0 bases from V and 11 bases from J, with 17 bases in between.

With respect to this clone: At one end, the junction sequence differs from germline, possibly due to a read error. The V and J genes are TRBV7-7 and TRBJ2-1, with 9 positions matching TRBD1. This CDR3 is 15 amino acids long. From germline, CDR1 is SSHAT and CDR2 FNYEAQ (reference sequence). The CDR3 DNA reads TGTGCTAGCAGTTTCGACAGGGGGGGCTACAATGAGCAGTTCTTC. Its protein is CASSFDRGGYNEQFF.

The chain joins TRBV14 to TRBJ2-7, with D hard to call. This CDR3 spans 12 amino acids. The germline CDR1 and CDR2 sequences are SGHDN and FVKESK. Trimming cost V 1 base and J 6 bases, with 7 bases left between them. This chain's CDR3 is CASSQANIEQYF. The CDR3 coding sequence is TGTGCCAGCAGCCAAGCTAACATCGAGCAGTACTTC.

The rearrangement links TRBV7-2 to TRBJ1-2; D may be TRBD1 (5 bases). V was clipped by 7 bases and J by 4 bases, with 22 bases between them. Germline V gene lookup returns CDR1 SGHTA and CDR2 FQGNSA. The length of the CDR3 is 16 residues. The CDR3 DNA reads as TGTGCCAGCACCAGAACACCGGGGCAGCAGTTCTATGGCTACACCTTC. Protein sequence: CASTRTPGQQFYGYTF.

The rearrangement joins TRBV7-2 to TRBJ2-4; TRBD2 agrees at 14 bases. With V trimmed by 5 bases and J by 7 bases, 4 bases remained unmatched. The CDR3 runs to 15 residues. Germline values: CDR1 SGHTA, CDR2 FQGNSA. In nucleotides, the CDR3 is TGTGCCAGCAGCCAGGGACTAGCGGGGGAGAACATTCAGTACTTC. Translation gives CASSQGLAGENIQYF.

The CDR3 DNA reads TGTGCCAGCAGGAGACAGGGGGACTATGGCTACACCTTC. This translates into CASRRQGDYGYTF. V and J are TRBV27 and TRBJ1-2, with 9 bases identical to TRBD1. From germline, CDR1 is MNHEY and CDR2 SMNVEV (reference sequence). The V gene end was trimmed by 6 bases and the J gene end by 3 bases; junction bases not matched to a gene: 2. CDR3 length: 13 residues.

This clone came up once. The rearrangement links TRBV7-2 to TRBJ2-3; 15 nucleotides line up with TRBD2. This CDR3 region has 16 residues. Trimming took 5 bases from V and 9 from J; bases not matched to a gene: 9. Per the germline V gene, CDR1 is SGHTA and CDR2 is FQGNSA. For the CDR3, the DNA is TGTGCCAGCAGCGCCCGGACTAGCGGGGGGGCCGCGACGCAGTATTTT. Protein: CASSARTSGGAATQYF.

The chain combines TRBV6-4 with TRBJ2-7; TRBD2 is a possible D gene (6 bases). The CDR3 loop spans 17 amino acids. Trimming removed 2 bases from V and 2 bases from J, with 19 bases in between. The germline V gene has CDR1 MRHNA and CDR2 SNTAGT. CDR3 DNA sequence: TGTGCCAGCAGTGACCCCAGGAGCCTAGCGTGGGCCTACGAGCAGTACTTC. Translating gives CASSDPRSLAWAYEQYF.

The rearrangement links TRBV7-8 to TRBJ1-5; D is uncertain. CDR3 size: 14 residues. Between the trimmed V and J ends, which lost 1 base and 1 base, there was a span of 5 bases. In germline, CDR1 is SGHVS, CDR2 FQNEAQ. CDR3 loop: CASSLDDSNQPQHF. CDR3 bases: TGTGCCAGCAGCTTAGATGACAGCAATCAGCCCCAGCATTTT.